This is a list of T cell receptor beta chains from one sample in a study of blood T cell repertoires in COVID-19. The table came from immunoSEQ multiplex PCR; TCRdb's copy has only in-frame clones and leaves some out. The repertoire holds 120,000 to 150,000 clones, with about 87% as singletons. The specimen was peripheral blood. The receptor set was obtained from a human donor in a cohort sampled during active COVID-19. The CDR3 runs from the conserved cysteine through the conserved F or W. A D gene is named only where the DNA matches it firmly. Expanded clones are given a class, and other clones once, few, many or no size at all.

cdr3_nt: TGTGCCAGCAGCGGGACTAGCTACAATGAGCAGTTCTTC
cdr3_aa: CASSGTSYNEQFF
clone_size: .
d_call: TRBD2
j_call: TRBJ2-1
v_call: TRBV6-6

cdr3_nt: TGTGCCAGTGGTCGAGCGGGAGAGCTTACCTACGAGCAGTACTTC
cdr3_aa: CASGRAGELTYEQYF
clone_size: .
d_call: TRBD2
j_call: TRBJ2-7
v_call: TRBV28

cdr3_nt: TGTGCCAGTAGTATAAGTGTCGGGATAACTGAAGCTTTCTTT
cdr3_aa: CASSISVGITEAFF
clone_size: .
d_call: .
j_call: TRBJ1-1
v_call: TRBV19

cdr3_nt: TGTGCCAGCAGTTTAGGGACTAGCGGGAGTCCCGCAGATACGCAGTATTTT
cdr3_aa: CASSLGTSGSPADTQYF
clone_size: few
d_call: TRBD2
j_call: TRBJ2-3
v_call: TRBV28

cdr3_nt: TGTGCCAGCAGCTTCTCTACTAGCGGGTCCTACAATGAGCAGTTCTTC
cdr3_aa: CASSFSTSGSYNEQFF
clone_size: .
d_call: TRBD2
j_call: TRBJ2-1
v_call: TRBV7-9

cdr3_nt: TGCGCCAGCAGCCACGACGCGGGGGGGGCATACAATGAGCAGTTCTTC
cdr3_aa: CASSHDAGGAYNEQFF
clone_size: .
d_call: TRBD2
j_call: TRBJ2-1
v_call: TRBV4-1

cdr3_nt: TGTGCTAGTGGTTTCACATACAATGAGCAGTTCTTC
cdr3_aa: CASGFTYNEQFF
clone_size: .
d_call: .
j_call: TRBJ2-1
v_call: TRBV12-5

cdr3_nt: TGTGCCAGCAGCCCCGAGGTGGGCGGGAGGGCAAGGGATACGCAGTATTTT
cdr3_aa: CASSPEVGGRARDTQYF
clone_size: .
d_call: TRBD2
j_call: TRBJ2-3
v_call: TRBV9

cdr3_nt: TGCGCCAGCAGCCCGCACAGACTAGCGGGGGGGCATGAGCAGTTCTTC
cdr3_aa: CASSPHRLAGGHEQFF
clone_size: .
d_call: TRBD2
j_call: TRBJ2-1
v_call: TRBV5-1

cdr3_nt: TGTGCCAGCAGCCTATGGACTAGCGGTCCCTACGAGCAGTACTTC
cdr3_aa: CASSLWTSGPYEQYF
clone_size: once
d_call: TRBD2
j_call: TRBJ2-7
v_call: TRBV7-3

cdr3_nt: TGTGCCAGCAGTTTCGGGGGCCCAGGACTAGCGGGATACGAGCAGTACTTC
cdr3_aa: CASSFGGPGLAGYEQYF
clone_size: .
d_call: TRBD2
j_call: TRBJ2-7
v_call: TRBV28

cdr3_nt: TGTGCCAGCAGCCGATTGACAGGGGGGAACTATGGCTACACCTTC
cdr3_aa: CASSRLTGGNYGYTF
clone_size: .
d_call: TRBD1
j_call: TRBJ1-2
v_call: TRBV6-5

cdr3_nt: TGCAGCGTTGAACCTCAACGGACAGGGATACGTAGTGAAGCTTTCTTT
cdr3_aa: CSVEPQRTGIRSEAFF
clone_size: .
d_call: TRBD1
j_call: TRBJ1-1
v_call: TRBV29-1

cdr3_nt: TGTGCCAGCAGTTACGGGACAGGGCTAAACTCACCCCTCCACTTT
cdr3_aa: CASSYGTGLNSPLHF
clone_size: .
d_call: TRBD1
j_call: TRBJ1-6
v_call: TRBV6-5

cdr3_nt: TGTGCCACCAGCAGAGGGGGCCCCGGGACAGGGACTGACGGGCAGTACTTC
cdr3_aa: CATSRGGPGTGTDGQYF
clone_size: .
d_call: TRBD1
j_call: TRBJ2-7
v_call: TRBV15

cdr3_nt: TGTGCCAGCAGTTTAAGAGGGTTCGAGCAGTACTTC
cdr3_aa: CASSLRGFEQYF
clone_size: .
d_call: .
j_call: TRBJ2-7
v_call: TRBV28

cdr3_nt: TGTGCCTGGAGTGCCGACAGCTACAATGAGCAGTTCTTC
cdr3_aa: CAWSADSYNEQFF
clone_size: once
d_call: .
j_call: TRBJ2-1
v_call: TRBV30

cdr3_nt: TGTGCCTGGAGGCGTCAAGGGGGAACAGTTGAGCAGTACTTC
cdr3_aa: CAWRRQGGTVEQYF
clone_size: .
d_call: .
j_call: TRBJ2-7
v_call: TRBV30

cdr3_nt: TGTGCCAGTAGTCTCCAGGGGGCTGGCTACACCTTC
cdr3_aa: CASSLQGAGYTF
clone_size: .
d_call: TRBD1
j_call: TRBJ1-2
v_call: TRBV19

cdr3_nt: TGTGCCAGCAGCCCGAGCGGGGGTCAAGAGACCCAGTACTTC
cdr3_aa: CASSPSGGQETQYF
clone_size: .
d_call: TRBD2
j_call: TRBJ2-5
v_call: TRBV7-9

cdr3_nt: TGCGCCAGCAGCCGGCCATCCGACGGAGACTCCTACGAGCAGTACTTC
cdr3_aa: CASSRPSDGDSYEQYF
clone_size: once
d_call: .
j_call: TRBJ2-7
v_call: TRBV5-1

cdr3_nt: TGCGCCAGCAGCTCGACCGGGACTAGAGGGTACAATGAGCAGTTCTTC
cdr3_aa: CASSSTGTRGYNEQFF
clone_size: .
d_call: TRBD2
j_call: TRBJ2-1
v_call: TRBV5-1

cdr3_nt: TGTGCCAGCAGCCGGGACAGGGGTGGCTACACCTTC
cdr3_aa: CASSRDRGGYTF
clone_size: .
d_call: TRBD1
j_call: TRBJ1-2
v_call: TRBV7-9

cdr3_nt: TGCGCCAGCAGCCCGGGGGGCGTTTCAGGCTACACCTTC
cdr3_aa: CASSPGGVSGYTF
clone_size: .
d_call: .
j_call: TRBJ1-2
v_call: TRBV5-1

cdr3_nt: TGTGCCAGCAGCCCAGGGTTTGGAGAGAACCAAGAGACCCAGTACTTC
cdr3_aa: CASSPGFGENQETQYF
clone_size: .
d_call: .
j_call: TRBJ2-5
v_call: TRBV28

cdr3_nt: TGTGCCAGCAGACCTCTCCACAGGGGGCGAGGGGAAAAACTGTTTTTT
cdr3_aa: CASRPLHRGRGEKLFF
clone_size: .
d_call: TRBD1
j_call: TRBJ1-4
v_call: TRBV4-2

cdr3_nt: TGTGCCAGCTCACCACAAACAGGGGGCCCGACTGAAGCTTTCTTT
cdr3_aa: CASSPQTGGPTEAFF
clone_size: .
d_call: TRBD1
j_call: TRBJ1-1
v_call: TRBV18

cdr3_nt: TGTGCCAGCAGTGAGGAGGGATATGCCTATGGCTACACCTTC
cdr3_aa: CASSEEGYAYGYTF
clone_size: .
d_call: .
j_call: TRBJ1-2
v_call: TRBV2

cdr3_nt: TGTGCCAGCAGCTCCCTAGCGGGGGACACAGATACGCAGTATTTT
cdr3_aa: CASSSLAGDTDTQYF
clone_size: .
d_call: TRBD2
j_call: TRBJ2-3
v_call: TRBV7-6

cdr3_nt: TGTGCCAGCAGTGAATCGCGGGGTTGGGATGAGCAGTTCTTC
cdr3_aa: CASSESRGWDEQFF
clone_size: .
d_call: .
j_call: TRBJ2-1
v_call: TRBV25-1

cdr3_nt: TGTGCCAGCAGTCTCGTGGGGGCCAATAGCAATCAGCCCCAGCATTTT
cdr3_aa: CASSLVGANSNQPQHF
clone_size: .
d_call: .
j_call: TRBJ1-5
v_call: TRBV27

cdr3_nt: TGTGCCAGCAGTCGCACTATTAATGAGCAGTTCTTC
cdr3_aa: CASSRTINEQFF
clone_size: few
d_call: .
j_call: TRBJ2-1
v_call: TRBV3-1/TRBV3-2

cdr3_nt: TGTGCCAGCAGCCCGGACAGGGGGTCCGGGGAGCTGTTTTTT
cdr3_aa: CASSPDRGSGELFF
clone_size: .
d_call: TRBD1
j_call: TRBJ2-2
v_call: TRBV7-8

cdr3_nt: TGTGCCAGCAGCCAAGGGGTTTGGGAGGGGCCTTGGAACTATGGCTACACCTTC
cdr3_aa: CASSQGVWEGPWNYGYTF
clone_size: .
d_call: .
j_call: TRBJ1-2
v_call: TRBV3-1/TRBV3-2

cdr3_nt: TGTGCCAGCTCGGAACAGGGGGCGGAGGGCTACACCTTC
cdr3_aa: CASSEQGAEGYTF
clone_size: .
d_call: TRBD1
j_call: TRBJ1-2
v_call: TRBV18

cdr3_nt: TGTGCCACCAGCCCTCAAGGGAGAGGCGGCTACACCTTC
cdr3_aa: CATSPQGRGGYTF
clone_size: .
d_call: .
j_call: TRBJ1-2
v_call: TRBV15

cdr3_nt: TGCGCCAGCAGCTCGAGCGGGGGCTACAATGAGCAGTTCTTC
cdr3_aa: CASSSSGGYNEQFF
clone_size: .
d_call: TRBD2
j_call: TRBJ2-1
v_call: TRBV5-1

cdr3_nt: TGTGCCAGTAGTCCACTAGCGGGGGGCCGAGGAAGCTCCTACAATGAGCAGTTCTTC
cdr3_aa: CASSPLAGGRGSSYNEQFF
clone_size: .
d_call: TRBD2
j_call: TRBJ2-1
v_call: TRBV19

cdr3_nt: TGTGCCAGTAGTAAAGTATTACTGGGCGGAGGGAACTACGAGCAGTACTTC
cdr3_aa: CASSKVLLGGGNYEQYF
clone_size: .
d_call: .
j_call: TRBJ2-7
v_call: TRBV19

cdr3_nt: TGTGCCAGCGTAACGGGGGGACCAGAGGCTGAGCAGTTCTTC
cdr3_aa: CASVTGGPEAEQFF
clone_size: .
d_call: TRBD2
j_call: TRBJ2-1
v_call: TRBV2

cdr3_nt: TGTGCCAGCAGCCATACATCAGATTCACCCCTCCACTTT
cdr3_aa: CASSHTSDSPLHF
clone_size: .
d_call: .
j_call: TRBJ1-6
v_call: TRBV16

cdr3_nt: TGTGCCAGCAGCCAGGGGGGCCAAGAGACCCAGTACTTC
cdr3_aa: CASSQGGQETQYF
clone_size: .
d_call: .
j_call: TRBJ2-5
v_call: TRBV7-9

cdr3_nt: TGCGCCAGCAGCCCCTACAGGGGTCCCTACGAGCAGTACTTC
cdr3_aa: CASSPYRGPYEQYF
clone_size: .
d_call: TRBD1
j_call: TRBJ2-7
v_call: TRBV4-1

cdr3_nt: TGCGCCAGCAGCTTGGGGGTCACTAGCGGGAACAACGAGCAGTACTTC
cdr3_aa: CASSLGVTSGNNEQYF
clone_size: .
d_call: TRBD2
j_call: TRBJ2-7
v_call: TRBV5-1